This T cell receptor beta chain was sequenced during a study of T cell therapy product for transplant patients (dated by TCRdb to about 2019). As for the study more broadly: In Berlin, Germany, the wider healthy donor group was made up of 20 or so individuals (approximately ten male and 9 female) aged roughly 24 to 90 years. A next-generation autologous adoptive antiviral T-cell product was developed for immunosuppressed solid organ transplant patients, with CMV used as the model virus. TCRbeta repertoires of rapamycin-treated and untreated CMV-specific T-cell products from the same donors were compared to assess clonal composition. The TCRbeta repertoire analysis of rapamycin-treated and untreated products involved n = 3 healthy donors. The expansion media were supplemented either with IL-7 and IL-15 at 9 to 10 ng/ml or, alternatively, with IL-2 at around 53 U/ml.

Per the germline V gene, SGHRS is the CDR1 and YFSETQ is the CDR2. V lost 4 bases and J lost 4 bases; the stretch between them is 9 bases long. From cysteine to phenylalanine, the CDR3 is 13 amino acids long. The CDR3 DNA has 39 bases and is translated from base 1. Genomic DNA was extracted with an AllPrep DNA/RNA Kit and TCRbeta CDR3 regions were amplified with the immunoSEQ hsTCRb Kit. The paper's processing steps were these. Productive rearrangements, defined as in-frame CDR3 nucleotide sequences without stop codons, were analyzed in immunoSEQ Analyzer 3.0. Clonality was calculated from productive entropy normalized to the number of productive rearrangements, and the Morisita index was used to measure overlap between samples. Not all clones reach the TCRdb copy of this immuneACCESS table, which keeps in-frame sequences only. Checked studies attribute under half of the gap to unresolved V genes and leave the rest unexplained. Clone size and V and J calls were adopted from that table, with D and trimming inferred from the DNA. Recorded for this sample are 1,000 or so clones; around half of them occurred a single time. The top ten clones comprise less than 40% of the sample.

Findings and caveats that apply to the study as a whole: Paired products from the same donor shared many clones, whereas repertoires from different donors showed no overlap. About 63% of the repertoire was covered by the top 10 clones in rapamycin-treated products, versus approximately 90% in untreated products. A more diverse, less clonal TCRbeta repertoire and a greater number of distinct clones were observed in rapamycin-treated products than in untreated products. It was suggested by the authors that the increased clonal diversity in Rapa-TCPs may reflect survival of low-frequency clones and preferential expansion of central memory T cells.

Worth noting for this clone: What antigen it recognizes has not been identified. Within one base of it there is no much larger clone, and no base qualities were kept.

Read against the paper, the sample's label means: about 20 nM rapamycin added during CMV-specific T-cell product expansion (Rapa-TCP). In the context of the paper, the sample label stands for: CMVpp65/IE-1-reactive T cells enriched by IFNgamma capture and expanded in vitro. PBMCs were stimulated for 6 hours with overlapping CMV pp65 and IE-1 peptide pools, with each pool at 0.4 to 0.65 ug/ml. IFNgamma-producing CMV-stimulated cells were positively selected with the IFNgamma Secretion Assay-Cell Enrichment and Detection Kit (Miltenyi Biotec). Enriched IFNgamma+ cells were grown for 21 days with irradiated autologous feeders together with either IL-7/IL-15 or IL-2. To provide enough cells for different cell sorting steps, buffy coats were used from 3 of the 19 healthy donors. Peripheral blood mononuclear cells were isolated by Biocoll density gradient centrifugation. DRK supplied the buffy coats from healthy donors.

The sequence was obtained from an adult in good health. Material: a sorted cell population cultured from PBMCs. This receptor chain uses TRBV5-1 and TRBJ1-5; TRBD1 might be the D gene, on 5 matching bases. Here the CDR3 is given as CASSGDGNQPQHF. The nucleotides are TGCGCCAGCAGCGGGGACGGGAATCAGCCCCAGCATTTT.